This T cell receptor beta chain was captured in a study of blood T cells in healthy people across ages. Overall study results and limits: Age showed a roughly linear inverse relationship with TCR beta diversity per million T cells. There were more naive CD4+ cells and higher diversity in long-lived donors than in aged donors.

The authors ran a second PCR of roughly 6 to 11 cycles using a sample-barcoded 5' primer and a J-beta primer mix. Each CDR3 protein gets one entry after TCRdb re-called the 5' RACE reads with MiXCR. The top ten clones hold around 14% of a sample with 600,000 or so distinct CDR3 sequences, approximately 30% of them seen once. This clonotype was counted ten times or more. Its antigen is not known. This CDR3 has 13 residues. V gave up 3 bases and J gave up 6 bases; unmatched junction bases: 3. Looked up from germline, CDR1 is DFQATT and CDR2 is SNEGSKA (reference sequence). Collection of 8.5 to 10 milliliters of peripheral blood was performed for each donor. Whenever a sample was processed, at least 6.5 million PBMCs were isolated.

The sequenced sample was blood. This receptor was taken from a woman at least 80 years old in good health. The chain is built from TRBV20-1 and TRBJ2-7, with TRBD1 identical over 12 bases. CDR3 loop: CSARGDRGPEQYF. CDR3 nucleotides: TGCAGTGCTAGGGGGGACAGGGGGCCCGAGCAGTACTTC.